This T cell receptor (beta chain) was documented in a study of OX40 agonist ivuxolimab in advanced cancers. For the study in its entirety: Ivuxolimab was a fully human IgG2 agonistic monoclonal antibody targeting the costimulatory receptor OX40 (CD134). In the dose-escalation cohort, 65% to 85% of patients were male, and the mean age was around 60 years with a range of roughly 20 to 85. Partial responses occurred in three dose-escalation patients: two with cutaneous melanoma and one with hepatocellular carcinoma. Patients were allowed to have had prior anti-PD-1, anti-PD-L1 or anti-CTLA-4 therapy, and approximately 40% of the dose-escalation patients had been treated with checkpoint inhibitors. Intravenous ivuxolimab was administered to patients every 2 weeks at six dose levels: 0.01, 0.1, 0.3, 1.5, 3 and 10 mg/kg. The paper describes the monotherapy dose-escalation part (N of about 47 patients) of the phase I trial of ivuxolimab. Of the roughly 51 dose-escalation patients, hepatocellular carcinoma was present in roughly 19, melanoma in roughly 15, renal cell carcinoma in 9 and head and neck cancer in 9. The purpose of peripheral TCRbeta sequencing was to test whether ivuxolimab changed TCR sequence diversity and led to clonal T-cell expansion.

Concerning this clone itself: Its antigen remains unidentified. No quality values exist for individual bases; no much larger clone is one base distant.

Study-wide conclusions, independent of this receptor: The antigen specificity of the clonally expanded peripheral T cells was not determined. Low levels of normalized T-cell clonal expansion were also seen in some patients who did not respond. In the 0.1-3.0 mg/kg groups, partial responders were among the patients with the lowest normalized peripheral clonal expansion, particularly in CD8+ T cells. After ivuxolimab, CD8+ T cells had more expanded clones than CD4+ T cells on average. Clonal expansion of both CD4+ and CD8+ blood T cells was observed from baseline to week 6 at doses 0.1 to 3.0 mg/kg.

Genomic DNA was extracted from sorted cells for sequencing of the TCRbeta CDR3 region. TCRbeta CDR3 regions were sequenced using the immunoSEQ Assay. Not all clones reach the TCRdb copy of this immuneACCESS table, which keeps in-frame sequences only. Checked studies attribute under half of the gap to unresolved V genes and leave the rest unexplained. In this sample the table shows 45,000 to 60,000 clones, about 87% of which occur a single time. The top ten clonotypes cover approximately 10% of the sample. The trial excluded patients who had a history of autoimmune disease or who were on systemic immunosuppression. Peripheral blood for TCR sequencing was collected from all dose cohorts at baseline, on cycle 4 day 1, and on cycle 7 day 1. Samples were obtained from an open-label, multicenter, first-in-human phase I dose-escalation trial of ivuxolimab. Adults with locally advanced or metastatic melanoma, renal cell, hepatocellular, or head and neck squamous cell carcinoma were enrolled in the trial. Before TCR sequencing, CD4+ and CD8+ T cells were separately sorted from peripheral blood.

V loses 6 bases, J loses 5 bases, and the germline ends lie 11 bases apart. The germline V gene encodes CDR1 MNHEY and CDR2 SVGAGI. Counted from cysteine to phenylalanine, this CDR3 has 13 amino acids. Solely the CDR3 DNA is kept, with 39 bases framed from the first base. Material: CD4+ or CD8+ T cells sorted from blood, obtained in a trial of the OX40 agonist ivuxolimab. This TCR was sampled from an adult with an advanced solid tumor such as melanoma, head and neck, liver or kidney cancer. This sequence uses TRBV6-5 and TRBJ2-1, and perhaps TRBD1 as D gene, on 6 matching bases. The CDR3 region has the sequence CASSWDNNNEQFF. The DNA reads TGTGCCAGCAGCTGGGACAACAACAATGAGCAGTTCTTC.